These 12 T cell receptor beta chains share one sample of origin, sequenced in a study of OX40 agonist ivuxolimab in advanced cancers. Library preparation employed the immunoSEQ multiplex PCR assay. Here the immuneACCESS table is served through TCRdb, limited to in-frame sequences with V and J called. Missing clones are a known gap in these copies; in checked studies unresolved V genes cover under half, and the rest lacks a known reason. In all, the sample holds tens of thousands of clones, and around 82% of those were seen once. Of the sample, 4% to 4.5% falls within the top ten clones. Sequences were derived from CD4+ or CD8+ T cells sorted from blood, sampled in a trial of the OX40 agonist ivuxolimab. Every receptor here comes from an adult with an advanced solid tumor such as melanoma, head and neck, liver or kidney cancer.

The gene calls are TRBV6-1 and TRBJ2-7; D might be TRBD2 (6 bases). The ends were cut back, 0 bases at V and 6 bases at J, with 15 bases in the middle. CDR3 length: 15 residues. Germline values: CDR1 MNHNS, CDR2 SASEGT. DNA of the CDR3: TGTGCCAGCAGTGAAGCGCTCGGGGGTCGGGGCGAGCAGTACTTC. Translated, it gives CASSEALGGRGEQYF.

This clone was observed a single time. The chain employs TRBV19 and TRBJ2-7; D not resolved. CDR3 size: 14 residues. The germline V gene encodes CDR1 LNHDA and CDR2 SQIVND (reference sequence). V lost 4 bases, J lost 4 bases, and 14 bases lay in between. The CDR3 nucleotides read TGTGCCAGTAGTAGTAGACCTAATGGATACGAGCAGTACTTC. This sequence encodes CASSSRPNGYEQYF.

The J gene is TRBJ1-2, the V gene TRBV7-2; the D gene is possibly TRBD1 (5 bases). V lost 6 bases, J lost 8 bases, and 19 bases lay in between. This CDR3 contains 14 residues. CDR1 SGHTA and CDR2 FQGNSA come from the germline V gene. The CDR3 loop is CASSPGAGGLGYTF. The CDR3 DNA follows: TGTGCCAGCAGTCCGGGTGCGGGGGGGTTAGGCTACACCTTC.

The table lists this clone with a few counts. The chain couples TRBV5-4 to TRBJ1-6; 12 nucleotides align to TRBD1. Germline lookup yields CDR1 SGHNT and CDR2 YYREEE (reference sequence). The V gene end was trimmed by 4 bases and the J gene end by 7 bases; junction bases not matched to a gene: 6. The CDR3 extends over 16 amino acids. The CDR3 is CASSPGQGASNSPLHF. DNA of the CDR3: TGTGCCAGCAGCCCGGGACAGGGGGCGTCGAATTCACCCCTCCACTTT.

The chain joins TRBV7-2 to TRBJ1-2; 10 nucleotides align to TRBD1. V was clipped by 5 bases and J by 6 bases; unmatched bases: 9. The CDR3 contains 15 residues. CDR1 is SGHTA, CDR2 FQGNSA, per germline. CDR3 in DNA: TGTGCCAGCAGCCCCCGGACAGGGGGGATGAATGGCTACACCTTC. As protein: CASSPRTGGMNGYTF.

This clone was counted only a few times. This chain connects TRBV6-1 to TRBJ1-1, with 7 bases fitting TRBD1. The ends lost 7 bases at V and 2 bases at J; junction bases unmatched: 4. Germline assignment: CDR1 MNHNS and CDR2 SASEGT. CDR3 size: 13 residues. Here the CDR3 reads CASKDRYNTEAFF. In DNA, the CDR3 is TGTGCCAGCAAGGACAGGTACAACACTGAAGCTTTCTTT.

The rearrangement uses TRBV7-3 and TRBJ2-7; D might be TRBD1 (5 bases). The germline V gene encodes CDR1 SGHTA and CDR2 FQGTGA. V lost 3 bases and J lost 2, with 14 bases in between. CDR3 length: 15 amino acids. The CDR3 spells CASSFGQGPTYEQYF. CDR3 nucleotide sequence: TGTGCCAGCAGCTTCGGCCAGGGTCCCACCTACGAGCAGTACTTC.

This chain uses TRBV7-8 with TRBJ2-1; 7 bases fit TRBD2. Trimming took 3 bases from V and 7 from J; bases not matched to a gene: 12. CDR1 is SGHVS and CDR2 is FQNEAQ in the germline V gene. The CDR3 is made up of 16 amino acids. The DNA of the CDR3 is TGTGCCAGCAGCTTGTTGAGCGGGGCCCGAAGAAATGAGCAGTTCTTC. It specifies CASSLLSGARRNEQFF.

The chain combines TRBV7-3 with TRBJ1-5, with TRBD1 matching over 8 bases. This CDR3 spans 14 amino acids. V lost 5 bases to trimming and J lost 2 bases; unmatched junction nucleotides: 2. From germline, CDR1 is SGHTA and CDR2 FQGTGA. CDR3 sequence: CASSRGQGNQPQHF. In DNA, the CDR3 is TGTGCCAGCAGCCGGGGACAGGGCAATCAGCCCCAGCATTTT.

This clone was counted once. This chain uses TRBV21-1 with TRBJ1-4. TRBV21-1 is a listed pseudogene. The CDR3 loop spans 19 amino acids. The chain's CDR3 is CASSKKSSRKEPGKEKLFF. CDR3 nucleotides: TGTGCCAGCAGCAAAAAGAGCAGCAGAAAGGAACCCGGAAAAGAAAAACTGTTTTTT.

The chain employs TRBV6-6 and TRBJ2-5; 7 bases align to TRBD1. The V and J ends lost 4 bases and 1 base, in that order; junction bases with no gene match: 6. The CDR3 is made up of 15 amino acids. CDR1 and CDR2 (germline): MNHNY, SVGAGI (reference sequence). CDR3 region: CASSFARDSQETQYF. In DNA, the CDR3 is TGTGCCAGCAGTTTCGCCCGGGACAGCCAAGAGACCCAGTACTTC.

J is TRBJ2-5 and V is TRBV19; perhaps TRBD2 as D (5 bases). V was cut by 4 bases and J by 0 bases, with 6 bases left in between. Germline CDR1 reads LNHDA; CDR2 reads SQIVND (reference sequence). CDR3 size: 13 residues. CDR3 sequence reads: CASSTGNQETQYF. The CDR3 DNA reads TGTGCCAGTAGTACCGGGAACCAAGAGACCCAGTACTTC.